This note documents a single T cell receptor beta chain sequence. Its matching antigen is unknown. The sample is drawn from a study of shared clonotypes between healthy human individuals. Study information: For every donor, three CD4 naive, three CD4 memory, two CD8 naive and one CD8 memory plates were used. The study's findings and limits: Naive subsets generally had larger estimated richness than memory subsets.

Positively selected for CCR7, the CD45RO-negative cells used as naive CD8 cells excluded terminally differentiated effector memory CD45RA+ cells. The CDR3 consists of 16 residues. The germline V gene has CDR1 SGHVS and CDR2 FQNEAQ. The V segment lost 5 bases and the J segment 0 bases; nucleotides outside the gene matches: 7. The assay was immunoSEQ multiplex PCR, and TCRdb's table has in-frame clones only and misses some. There are fewer than 1 million clones in the sample; roughly 96% occur only once, and around 0.21% lies in the top ten. This sequence originates from a man younger than 40 in good health. The chain has TRBV7-8 and TRBJ2-7; 10 bases are a match to TRBD2. The source material was naive CD8+ T cells sorted from blood. This CDR3 is CASSTPRLAGSYEQYF. DNA for the CDR3: TGTGCCAGCAGCACACCGCGACTAGCGGGCTCCTACGAGCAGTACTTC.